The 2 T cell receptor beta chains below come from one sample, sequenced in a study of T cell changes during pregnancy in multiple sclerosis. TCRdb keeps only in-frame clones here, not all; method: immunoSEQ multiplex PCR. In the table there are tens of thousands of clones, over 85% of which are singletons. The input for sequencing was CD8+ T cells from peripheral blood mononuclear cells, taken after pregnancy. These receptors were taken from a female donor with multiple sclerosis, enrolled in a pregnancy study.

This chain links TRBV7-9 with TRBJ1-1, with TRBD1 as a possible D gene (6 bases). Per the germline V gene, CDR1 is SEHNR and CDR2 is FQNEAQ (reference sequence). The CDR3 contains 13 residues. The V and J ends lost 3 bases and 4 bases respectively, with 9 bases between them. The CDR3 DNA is TGTGCCAGCAGCTTTTCGGACAGCACTGAAGCTTTCTTT. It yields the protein CASSFSDSTEAFF.

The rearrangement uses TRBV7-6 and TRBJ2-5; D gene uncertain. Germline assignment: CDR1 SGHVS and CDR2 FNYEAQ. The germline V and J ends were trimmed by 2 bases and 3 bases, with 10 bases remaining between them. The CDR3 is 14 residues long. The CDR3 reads CASSLTFPEETQYF. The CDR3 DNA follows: TGTGCCAGCAGCTTAACGTTCCCAGAAGAGACCCAGTACTTC.